This paragraph covers one T cell receptor beta chain sequence. Its antigen is unknown. The data belong to a study of shared clonotypes between healthy human individuals. Overall study findings and caveats: Donor clonotype sharing was expected to depend on sequencing depth. Lower generation probabilities were found for non-shared clonotypes than for those shared by all four donors.

This CDR3 is built from 18 residues. Per the germline V gene, CDR1 is SGHNT and CDR2 is YYREEE (reference sequence). Losses at the gene ends were 0 bases for V and 3 bases for J; bases not matched to a gene: 14. Clones were read by immunoSEQ multiplex PCR, and TCRdb kept only the in-frame ones, dropping some. The top ten clones hold about 0.11% of a sample with a few hundred thousand clones, 95% of them seen once. CD45RO-negative CD8 cells positively selected for CCR7 made up the naive population, which excluded terminally differentiated effector memory CD45RA+ cells. The source is a woman aged 25 to 39 in good health. The specimen sequenced was naive CD8+ T cells sorted from blood. The chain links TRBV5-4 to TRBJ1-2, with 7 bases that match TRBD1. CDR3 amino acids: CASSLALGQLIPHYGYTF. The CDR3 DNA sequence: TGTGCCAGCAGCTTGGCTCTGGGACAGCTTATACCCCACTATGGCTACACCTTC.